The sequence of this T cell receptor beta chain was determined in a study of blood T cell repertoires in COVID-19. Study summary: COVID-19 samples from acute and convalescent phases originated in the United States, Italy and Spain. Sample material is recorded as cDNA or gDNA derived from T cells, B-cell-depleted T cells, or PBMCs.

The trim removed 3 bases at V and 4 bases at J, leaving 13 bases unmatched. The CDR3 consists of 18 residues. The V gene's germline CDR1 is KGHSH and CDR2 LQKENI. This clone was detected a few times. As handled by the study authors: Quantification of nucleated cells was approximated via reference gene primer amplification. Sequenced by immunoSEQ multiplex PCR; TCRdb stores in-frame clones only, minus some. The V and J calls and the clone size are those of that table, but D and trimming were determined from the DNA. The sample comprises over 95,000 clones, about 88% of which are singletons, and 7.5% to 9.5% rests with the top ten.

The chain has TRBV18 and TRBJ1-3; 9 bases are shared with TRBD1. The sample consisted of peripheral blood. The TCR sequence derives from a woman aged 70 to 79 who had recovered from COVID-19. The CDR3 coding sequence is TGTGCCAGCTCACCTACTGTGACAGGGACAGGGCGCGGAAACACCATATATTTT. Its translation: CASSPTVTGTGRGNTIYF.